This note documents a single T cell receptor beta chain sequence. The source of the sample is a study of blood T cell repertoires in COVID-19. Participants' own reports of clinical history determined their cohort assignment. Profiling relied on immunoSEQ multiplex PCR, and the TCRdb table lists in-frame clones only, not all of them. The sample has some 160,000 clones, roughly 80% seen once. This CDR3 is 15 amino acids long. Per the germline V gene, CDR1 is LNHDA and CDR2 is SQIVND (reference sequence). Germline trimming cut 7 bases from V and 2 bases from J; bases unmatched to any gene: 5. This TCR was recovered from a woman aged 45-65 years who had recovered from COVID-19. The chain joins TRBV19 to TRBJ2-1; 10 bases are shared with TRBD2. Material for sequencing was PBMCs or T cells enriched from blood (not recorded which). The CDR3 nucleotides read TGTGCCAGTAACCCAGCGGGAGGGCCCTACAATGAGCAGTTCTTC. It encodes CASNPAGGPYNEQFF.